The rows below give T cell receptor beta chains drawn from one sample of a study of cytomegalovirus exposure and HLA in healthy donors. Sequencing was performed with immunoSEQ multiplex PCR; in TCRdb, only in-frame clones are kept and a portion is missing. Of approximately 220,000 clones in the sample, approximately 80% are singletons; the top ten hold around 15%. The sequencing sample was made of PBMCs. The receptor set was obtained from a woman under 40 in good health and CMV-seropositive. The CDR3 runs from the conserved cysteine through the conserved F or W. A D gene is named only where the DNA matches it firmly. Part of the rows lack a size; the others show once, few, many or a class for expanded clones.

clone size: .
CDR3 length: 17
D gene: .
V gene: TRBV29-1
J gene: TRBJ2-5
CDR3 protein: CSVESLPSKSYQETQYF
CDR3 DNA: TGCAGCGTTGAAAGCCTGCCCTCTAAATCGTACCAAGAGACCCAGTACTTC

clone size: .
CDR3 length: 13
D gene: .
V gene: TRBV25-1
J gene: TRBJ1-1
CDR3 protein: CASSELGHTEAFF
CDR3 DNA: TGTGCCAGCAGTGAATTGGGGCACACTGAAGCTTTCTTT

clone size: .
CDR3 length: 11
D gene: .
V gene: TRBV27
J gene: TRBJ2-3
CDR3 protein: CASTHTDTQYF
CDR3 DNA: TGTGCCAGCACCCACACAGATACGCAGTATTTT

clone size: few
CDR3 length: 15
D gene: .
V gene: TRBV27
J gene: TRBJ2-7
CDR3 protein: CASSFHQGGADEQYF
CDR3 DNA: TGTGCCAGCAGCTTCCACCAAGGGGGGGCGGACGAGCAGTACTTC

clone size: .
CDR3 length: 13
D gene: .
V gene: TRBV14
J gene: TRBJ1-2
CDR3 protein: CASRPGGAYGYTF
CDR3 DNA: TGTGCCAGCAGACCCGGGGGAGCCTATGGCTACACCTTC

clone size: .
CDR3 length: 15
D gene: .
V gene: TRBV11-3
J gene: TRBJ1-2
CDR3 protein: CASSSTDRANYGYTF
CDR3 DNA: TGTGCCAGCAGCTCTACCGACAGAGCCAACTATGGCTACACCTTC

clone size: .
CDR3 length: 13
D gene: .
V gene: TRBV7-2
J gene: TRBJ2-3
CDR3 protein: CASSFTGPDTQYF
CDR3 DNA: TGTGCCAGCAGCTTCACTGGTCCAGATACGCAGTATTTT

clone size: .
CDR3 length: 15
D gene: TRBD2
V gene: TRBV6-1
J gene: TRBJ2-7
CDR3 protein: CASSIRDYLTSEQYF
CDR3 DNA: TGTGCCAGCAGTATCCGGGACTACCTGACTTCCGAGCAGTACTTC

clone size: few
CDR3 length: 14
D gene: .
V gene: TRBV10-3
J gene: TRBJ1-1
CDR3 protein: CAIRASPMNTEAFF
CDR3 DNA: TGTGCCATCAGAGCCAGTCCCATGAACACTGAAGCTTTCTTT

clone size: .
CDR3 length: 14
D gene: .
V gene: TRBV27
J gene: TRBJ1-5
CDR3 protein: CASSSYRDNQPQHF
CDR3 DNA: TGTGCCAGCAGTTCGTACCGAGACAATCAGCCCCAGCATTTT

clone size: .
CDR3 length: 16
D gene: .
V gene: TRBV7-2
J gene: TRBJ1-5
CDR3 protein: CASTPGSEGPYQPQHF
CDR3 DNA: TGTGCCAGCACCCCGGGTTCGGAGGGCCCCTATCAGCCCCAGCATTTT

clone size: .
CDR3 length: 15
D gene: .
V gene: TRBV5-6
J gene: TRBJ1-2
CDR3 protein: CASSPGRGVDYGYTF
CDR3 DNA: TGTGCCAGCAGCCCGGGACGGGGGGTAGACTATGGCTACACCTTC

clone size: .
CDR3 length: 13
D gene: .
V gene: TRBV6-5
J gene: TRBJ1-5
CDR3 protein: CASRARGNQPQHF
CDR3 DNA: TGTGCCAGCAGAGCCCGGGGGAATCAGCCCCAGCATTTT

clone size: .
CDR3 length: 16
D gene: TRBD2
V gene: TRBV9
J gene: TRBJ2-3
CDR3 protein: CASSLSGGRGPDTQYF
CDR3 DNA: TGTGCCAGCAGCCTCAGTGGCGGGAGGGGCCCAGATACGCAGTATTTT

clone size: .
CDR3 length: 11
D gene: .
V gene: TRBV20-1
J gene: TRBJ2-7
CDR3 protein: CSARDSYEQYF
CDR3 DNA: TGCAGTGCTAGGGACTCCTACGAGCAGTACTTC

clone size: .
CDR3 length: 14
D gene: TRBD1
V gene: TRBV19
J gene: TRBJ1-2
CDR3 protein: CASSIRQGAEGYTF
CDR3 DNA: TGTGCCAGTAGTATACGGCAGGGGGCTGAAGGCTACACCTTC